The next 12 T cell receptor beta chains were all read from a single sample in a study of Tregs in tolerant kidney transplant recipients. Recipients received nonmyeloablative bone marrow transplants from related graft donors, with transient mixed chimerism. TCRdb's copy holds only in-frame clones and misses some; the assay was immunoSEQ multiplex PCR. The sample table includes about 6,400 clones. The sequenced sample was CD8+ T cells from blood (PBMCs), obtained 12 months after the transplant. The source of these receptors is a human patient who received a combined kidney and bone marrow transplant. Some T cells may be transferred from the graft donor.

A remark on this clone: The CDR3 end lies 3 residues beyond the end of the read and is filled in from the germline J gene. The V gene is TRBV29-1, the J gene TRBJ1-1; the D is unclear. V was shortened by 4 bases and J by 6 bases, with 9 bases between the two germline ends. Per germline, CDR1 SQVTM and CDR2 ANQGSEA. The CDR3 consists of 11 residues. The DNA read from the CDR3 is TGCAGCGTTGGGCGAGGGTCTGAA. Its translation: CSVGRGSE. In full, the CDR3 is CSVGRGSEAFF.

On this clone itself: The CDR3 end lies 3 residues beyond the end of the read and is filled in from the germline J gene. The chain is built from TRBV7-9 and TRBJ2-3; TRBD1 matches at 8 bases. Trimming removed 1 base from V and 6 bases from J; junction bases left unmatched: 3. Germline assignment: CDR1 SEHNR and CDR2 FQNEAQ (reference sequence). The CDR3 consists of 14 residues. The CDR3 is CASSLGQGADTQYF. The sequenced part of the CDR3 DNA is TGTGCCAGCAGCTTAGGGCAGGGGGCGGATACG.

Points on this clone: The CDR3 end lies 3 residues beyond the end of the read and is filled in from the germline J gene. The chain combines TRBV10-3 with TRBJ2-7, with 7 bases matching TRBD1. The CDR3 covers 14 residues. The ends lost 4 bases at V and 4 bases at J; junction bases unmatched: 7. Germline V gene data show CDR1 as ENHRY and CDR2 as SYGVKD. Partial CDR3 DNA: TGTGCCATCAGTGCGGGACAGATCGCATACGAG. Protein product: CAISAGQIAYE. The CDR3, in full, reads CAISAGQIAYEQYF.

A word on this clone: The observed sequence ends 3 residues before the CDR3 terminus, with the missing tail filled in from the germline J gene. V is TRBV19 and J is TRBJ1-1, with D hard to call. V lost 6 bases, J lost 4 bases, and 6 bases lay in between. Germline CDR1 and CDR2: LNHDA and SQIVND (reference sequence). This CDR3 region has 11 residues. CDR3 bases read: TGTGCCAGTAGACGGGGCACTGAA. Protein: CASRRGTE. From start to end, the CDR3 is CASRRGTEAFF.

Notes on this clone: Read data end 3 residues before the CDR3 end; the end is taken from the germline J gene. The V gene is TRBV20-1, the J gene TRBJ1-4, with D perhaps matching TRBD1 (6 bases). Trimming left V 3 bases short and J 2 bases short, with 13 bases between. The CDR3 consists of 15 residues. Germline V lookup: CDR1 DFQATT, CDR2 SNEGSKA (reference sequence). Here the CDR3 reads CSARARQATNEKLFF. The sequenced CDR3 bases are TGCAGTGCTAGGGCCCGACAGGCTACTAATGAAAAA.

A note on this clone: The CDR3 end lies 3 residues beyond the end of the read and is filled in from the germline J gene. The chain has TRBV10-3 and TRBJ2-2; 7 bases align to TRBD2. Germline lookup yields CDR1 ENHRY and CDR2 SYGVKD. CDR3 length: 15 residues. V lost 3 bases to trimming and J lost 7 bases; unmatched junction nucleotides: 8. The CDR3 protein is CAISDPGLDHGELFF. CDR3 DNA (partial): TGTGCCATCAGTGATCCAGGACTAGATCACGGGGAG.

With regard to this clone: The junction departs from the called germline gene at one end, perhaps through a read error. The observed sequence ends 3 residues before the CDR3 terminus, with the missing tail filled in from the germline J gene. The J gene is TRBJ2-6, the V gene TRBV7-2, with 11 bases aligning to TRBD1. The CDR3 consists of 14 residues. CDR1 and CDR2 from the germline V gene are SGHTA and FQGNSA. The DNA read from the CDR3 is TGTGCCAGGAGCAGCGGGACAGGGGGCAACGTC. Its translation: CARSSGTGGNV. The entire CDR3 sequence reads CARSSGTGGNVLTF.

About this clone: The read falls 3 residues short of the CDR3 end, and the missing part is taken from the germline J gene. The genes are TRBV11-2 and TRBJ2-1; the match to TRBD1 covers 8 bases. Germline loops: CDR1 SGHAT, CDR2 FQNNGV. Trimming removed 1 base from V and 6 bases from J; junction bases left unmatched: 5. The CDR3 is 15 residues long. CDR3 sequence reads: CASSLVQGAVNEQFF. The CDR3 DNA, read in part, is TGTGCCAGCAGCTTAGTTCAGGGGGCGGTCAATGAG.

As concerns this clone: The DNA ends 3 residues before the CDR3 does, and the rest of the CDR3 is filled in from the germline J gene. The chain recombines TRBV30 with TRBJ1-1; 8 nucleotides agree with TRBD1. Looked up from germline, CDR1 is GTSNPN and CDR2 is SVGIG (reference sequence). The V and J ends lost 4 bases and 3 bases, in that order; junction bases with no gene match: 7. The CDR3 is 14 amino acids. Incomplete CDR3 DNA: TGTGCCTGGAAGCCGGGACAGGTGTACACTGAA. Its protein product is CAWKPGQVYTE. The CDR3 in full is CAWKPGQVYTEAFF.

In the case of this clone: The read stops 3 residues short of the end of the CDR3; the missing end is completed from the germline J gene. The chain couples TRBV13 to TRBJ2-7, with TRBD1 matching over 9 bases. This CDR3 region has 16 residues. Looked up from germline, CDR1 is PRHDT and CDR2 is FYEKMQ (reference sequence). V lost 4 bases and J lost 0; bases outside the gene matches: 7. This CDR3 is CASSWGTGHSSYEQYF. CDR3 bases read: TGTGCCAGCAGCTGGGGGACAGGGCATAGCTCCTACGAG. Complete variable domain (other parts from reference TRBV13 and TRBJ2-7): AAGVIQSPRHLIKEKRETATLKCYPIPRHDTVYWYQQGPGQDPQFLISFYEKMQSDKGSIPDRFSAQQFSDYHSELNMSSLELGDSALYFCASSWGTGHSSYEQYFGPGTRLTVT.

On this clone: The CDR3 end is not reached by the read, which stops 3 residues before it; the germline J gene fills it in. This sequence joins TRBV20-1 and TRBJ2-7; 7 nucleotides line up with TRBD1. The length of the CDR3 is 16 residues. The V segment lost 3 bases and the J segment 2 bases; nucleotides outside the gene matches: 13. The germline V gene encodes CDR1 DFQATT and CDR2 SNEGSKA (reference sequence). CDR3 protein: CSASADDRAQPYEQYF. The covered CDR3 bases are TGCAGTGCTAGCGCCGACGACAGGGCCCAACCCTACGAG.

In regard to this clone: With the read ending 3 residues before the CDR3 end, the germline J gene is used to fill in that end. This chain links TRBV20-1 with TRBJ1-3; possibly TRBD1 for D (6 bases). The CDR3 spans 14 residues. V was trimmed by 4 bases and J by 4 bases, leaving 14 bases between them. Germline lookup yields CDR1 DFQATT and CDR2 SNEGSKA (reference sequence). The CDR3 DNA, read in part, is TGCAGTGCTAATGGAGGGGGTCCCGGAAACACC. It specifies CSANGGGPGNT. The full CDR3 is CSANGGGPGNTIYF.